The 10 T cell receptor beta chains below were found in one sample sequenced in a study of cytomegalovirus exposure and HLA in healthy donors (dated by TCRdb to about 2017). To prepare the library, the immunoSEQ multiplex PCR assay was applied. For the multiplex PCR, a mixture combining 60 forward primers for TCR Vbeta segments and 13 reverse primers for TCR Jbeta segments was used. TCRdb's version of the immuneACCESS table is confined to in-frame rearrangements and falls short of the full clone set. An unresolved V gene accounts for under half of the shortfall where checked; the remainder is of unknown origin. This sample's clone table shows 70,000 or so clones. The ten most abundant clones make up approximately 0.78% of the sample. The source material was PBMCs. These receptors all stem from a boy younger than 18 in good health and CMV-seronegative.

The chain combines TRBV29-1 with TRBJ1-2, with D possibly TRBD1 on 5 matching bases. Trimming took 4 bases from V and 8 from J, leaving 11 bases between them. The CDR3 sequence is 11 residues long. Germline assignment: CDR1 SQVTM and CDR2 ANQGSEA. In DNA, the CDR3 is TGCAGCGTTGTAGGGGCGCTGGGCTACACCTTC. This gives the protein CSVVGALGYTF. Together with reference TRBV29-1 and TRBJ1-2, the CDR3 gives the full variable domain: SAVISQKPSRDICQRGTSLTIQCQVDSQVTMMFWYRQQPGQSLTLIATANQGSEATYESGFVIDKFPISRPNLTFSTLTVSNMSPEDSSIYLCSVVGALGYTFGSGTRLTVV.

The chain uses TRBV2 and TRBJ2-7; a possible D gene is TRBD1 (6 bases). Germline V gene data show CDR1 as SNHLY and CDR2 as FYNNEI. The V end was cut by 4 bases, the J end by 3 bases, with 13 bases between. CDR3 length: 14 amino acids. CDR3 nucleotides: TGTGCCAGCAGTGTTGTGGGACAACTCTACGAGCAGTACTTC. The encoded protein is CASSVVGQLYEQYF.

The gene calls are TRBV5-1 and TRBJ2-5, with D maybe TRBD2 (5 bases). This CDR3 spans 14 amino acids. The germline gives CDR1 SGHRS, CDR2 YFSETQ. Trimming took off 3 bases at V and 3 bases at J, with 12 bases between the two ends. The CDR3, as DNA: TGCGCCAGCAGCTCGAGGACGGGAAAAGAGACCCAGTACTTC. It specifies CASSSRTGKETQYF.

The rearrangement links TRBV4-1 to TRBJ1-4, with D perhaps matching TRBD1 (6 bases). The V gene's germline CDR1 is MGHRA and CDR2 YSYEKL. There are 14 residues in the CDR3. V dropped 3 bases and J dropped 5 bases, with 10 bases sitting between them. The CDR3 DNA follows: TGCGCCAGCAGCCAGCGGGGGGCGAATGAAAAACTGTTTTTT. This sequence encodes CASSQRGANEKLFF.

The CDR3 DNA sequence: TGTGCCAGCAGCTTGGGGCAGGGGGCCCCTGAAGCTTTCTTT. Protein sequence: CASSLGQGAPEAFF. The chain links TRBV7-9 to TRBJ1-1; TRBD1 matches 8 bases. With 3 bases clipped from V and 6 bases from J, the junction kept 6 bases outside the gene matches. The germline V gene encodes CDR1 SEHNR and CDR2 FQNEAQ (reference sequence). This CDR3 has 14 amino acids.

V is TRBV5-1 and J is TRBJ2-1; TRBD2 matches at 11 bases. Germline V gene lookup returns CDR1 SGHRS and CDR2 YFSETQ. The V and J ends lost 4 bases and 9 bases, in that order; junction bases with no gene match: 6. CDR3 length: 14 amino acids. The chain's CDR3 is CASSTSGGYGEQFF. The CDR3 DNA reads TGCGCCAGCAGCACTAGCGGGGGCTATGGTGAGCAGTTCTTC.

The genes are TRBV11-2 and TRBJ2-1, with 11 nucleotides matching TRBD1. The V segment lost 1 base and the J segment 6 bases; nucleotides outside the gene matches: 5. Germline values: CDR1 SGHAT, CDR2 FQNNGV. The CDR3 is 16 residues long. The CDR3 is CASSLGDRGFSNEQFF. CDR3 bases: TGTGCCAGCAGCTTAGGGGACAGGGGGTTTTCCAATGAGCAGTTCTTC. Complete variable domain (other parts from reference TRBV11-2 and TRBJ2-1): EAGVAQSPRYKIIEKRQSVAFWCNPISGHATLYWYQQILGQGPKLLIQFQNNGVVDDSQLPKDRFSAERLKGVDSTLKIQPAKLEDSAVYLCASSLGDRGFSNEQFFGPGTRLTVL.

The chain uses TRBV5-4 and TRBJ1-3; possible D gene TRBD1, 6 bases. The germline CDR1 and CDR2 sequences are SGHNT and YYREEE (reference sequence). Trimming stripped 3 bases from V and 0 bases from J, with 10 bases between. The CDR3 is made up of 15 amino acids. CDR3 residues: CASSSRDNSGNTIYF. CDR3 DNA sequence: TGTGCCAGCAGCTCCCGGGACAACTCTGGAAACACCATATATTTT.

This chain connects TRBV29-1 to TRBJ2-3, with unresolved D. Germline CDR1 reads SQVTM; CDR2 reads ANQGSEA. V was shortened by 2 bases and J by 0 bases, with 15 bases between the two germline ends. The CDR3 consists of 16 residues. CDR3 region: CSVEPRLAWSTDTQYF. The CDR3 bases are TGCAGCGTTGAACCCCGGTTAGCTTGGAGCACAGATACGCAGTATTTT.

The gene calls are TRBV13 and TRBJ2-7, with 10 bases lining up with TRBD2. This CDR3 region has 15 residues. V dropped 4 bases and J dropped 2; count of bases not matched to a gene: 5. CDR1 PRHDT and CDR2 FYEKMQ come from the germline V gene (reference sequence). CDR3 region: CASSSLAGGTYEQYF. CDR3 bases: TGTGCCAGCAGCTCATTAGCGGGAGGAACCTACGAGCAGTACTTC.